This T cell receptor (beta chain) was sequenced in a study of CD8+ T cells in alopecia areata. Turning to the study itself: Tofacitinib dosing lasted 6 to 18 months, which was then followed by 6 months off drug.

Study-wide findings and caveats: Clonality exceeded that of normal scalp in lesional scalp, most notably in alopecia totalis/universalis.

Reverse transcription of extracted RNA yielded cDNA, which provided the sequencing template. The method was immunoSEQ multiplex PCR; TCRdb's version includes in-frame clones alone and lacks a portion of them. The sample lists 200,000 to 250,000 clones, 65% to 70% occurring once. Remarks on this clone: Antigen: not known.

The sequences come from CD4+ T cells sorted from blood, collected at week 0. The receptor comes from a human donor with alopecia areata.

In DNA, the CDR3 is TGTGCCAGCAGCGGGTGGACAGGACGGAACTATGGCTACACCTTC. The encoded protein is CASSGWTGRNYGYTF. This chain connects TRBV5-6 to TRBJ1-2; 7 nucleotides align to TRBD1. The CDR3 runs to 15 residues. Germline V lookup: CDR1 SGHDT, CDR2 YYEEEE. The V and J ends lost 4 bases and 2 bases, in that order; junction bases with no gene match: 8.